These T cell receptor beta chains were read from a single sample in a study of blood T cell repertoires in COVID-19. The method was immunoSEQ multiplex PCR; TCRdb's version includes in-frame clones alone and lacks a portion of them. The sample consists of fewer than 300,000 clones, approximately 90% of them appearing once. The sequencing sample was made of PBMCs or T cells enriched from blood (not recorded which). All receptors derive from a woman younger than 45 who had recovered from COVID-19. The CDR3 runs from the conserved cysteine through the conserved F or W. The D gene is left open where the match is weak. Part of the rows lack a size; the others show once, few, many or a class for expanded clones.

abundance: .
v_gene: TRBV5-1
d_gene: .
j_gene: TRBJ1-1
CDR3aa: CASSFNGNTEAFF
CDR3nt: TGCGCCAGCAGCTTTAACGGGAACACTGAAGCTTTCTTT

abundance: .
v_gene: TRBV7-2
d_gene: .
j_gene: TRBJ1-2
CDR3aa: CASSLESTAGNYGYTF
CDR3nt: TGTGCCAGCAGCTTAGAGTCTACGGCAGGGAACTATGGCTACACCTTC

abundance: .
v_gene: TRBV19
d_gene: .
j_gene: TRBJ2-7
CDR3aa: CASSDGVDEQYF
CDR3nt: TGTGCCAGTAGTGACGGGGTAGACGAGCAGTACTTC

abundance: .
v_gene: TRBV9
d_gene: TRBD1
j_gene: TRBJ1-3
CDR3aa: CASSVDREGTIYF
CDR3nt: TGTGCCAGCAGCGTCGACAGGGAAGGGACCATATATTTT

abundance: .
v_gene: TRBV5-5
d_gene: .
j_gene: TRBJ2-7
CDR3aa: CASSPGPREQYF
CDR3nt: TGTGCCAGCAGCCCGGGTCCCCGTGAGCAGTACTTC

abundance: .
v_gene: TRBV19
d_gene: .
j_gene: TRBJ1-1
CDR3aa: CASSIPRATEAFF
CDR3nt: TGTGCCAGTAGTATCCCCAGGGCCACTGAAGCTTTCTTT

abundance: .
v_gene: TRBV11-2
d_gene: .
j_gene: TRBJ2-4
CDR3aa: CASSLGQANLNIQYF
CDR3nt: TGTGCCAGCAGCTTAGGACAGGCCAACCTAAACATTCAGTACTTC

abundance: .
v_gene: TRBV4-3
d_gene: TRBD2
j_gene: TRBJ2-7
CDR3aa: CASSQELAGAEQYF
CDR3nt: TGCGCCAGCAGCCAAGAACTTGCGGGAGCGGAGCAGTACTTC

abundance: .
v_gene: TRBV28
d_gene: .
j_gene: TRBJ2-7
CDR3aa: CASSSGPTSDF
CDR3nt: TGTGCCAGCAGTTCTGGGCCGACGTCGGACTTC

abundance: few
v_gene: TRBV6-5
d_gene: TRBD1
j_gene: TRBJ2-5
CDR3aa: CASSYWGQGKETQYF
CDR3nt: TGTGCCAGCAGTTACTGGGGACAGGGAAAAGAGACCCAGTACTTC